The 30 T cell receptor beta chains in this list originate from one sample, sequenced in a study of monozygotic twins with inflammatory bowel disease. Using the 5' RACE reads, TCRdb records one entry per CDR3 protein without DNA. In all, the sample yields approximately 100,000 distinct CDR3 sequences. The specimen was blood. These receptors all stem from a human donor with ulcerative colitis or Crohn's disease, or a healthy co-twin of an affected twin (not recorded which).

The rearrangement joins TRBV20-1 to TRBJ1-5. This CDR3 region has 15 residues. CDR1 DFQATT and CDR2 SNEGSKA come from the germline V gene (reference sequence). The chain's CDR3 is CSARVPGSDNQPQHF.

The chain uses TRBV7-9 and TRBJ1-4; TCRdb's assignment of TRBD1 cannot be checked, as there is no DNA. There are 15 residues in the CDR3. Germline assignment: CDR1 SEHNR and CDR2 FQNEAQ (reference sequence). CDR3 sequence reads: CASSARDFPNEKLFF.

V usage is TRBV4-1 and J usage is TRBJ1-1; TCRdb indicates TRBD1, and absent DNA this call remains unverified. Looked up from germline, CDR1 is MGHRA and CDR2 is YSYEKL. CDR3 length equals 15 residues. This CDR3 is CASSQDWGENTEAFF.

The chain employs TRBV20-1 and TRBJ2-7; the D call of TRBD1 rests on TCRdb alone, since no DNA is present to check it. This CDR3 is 15 amino acids long. Germline V CDR1 and CDR2: DFQATT, SNEGSKA (reference sequence). The CDR3 here is CSARDQGTGVYEQYF.

The gene calls are TRBV30 and TRBJ1-1. This CDR3 spans 13 amino acids. Looked up from germline, CDR1 is GTSNPN and CDR2 is SVGIG (reference sequence). This CDR3 is CAWSGGLFAEAFF.

The chain combines TRBV5-1 with TRBJ2-1; TCRdb's D gene call, TRBD2, goes unchecked for lack of DNA. The CDR3 contains 14 residues. CDR1 and CDR2 from the germline V gene are SGHRS and YFSETQ. CDR3 residues: CASSLREGRNEQFF.

V is TRBV18 and J is TRBJ2-5. Germline CDR1 is KGHSH and CDR2 is LQKENI. There are 15 residues in the CDR3. CDR3 protein: CASSTGTEYQETQYF.

This chain links TRBV15 with TRBJ1-1; TCRdb outputs TRBD1, but without DNA this stays unchecked. Germline V gene data show CDR1 as LNHNV and CDR2 as YYDKDF (reference sequence). The CDR3 is 15 amino acids. The CDR3 sequence is CATSRADRANTEAFF.

CDR3 loop: CATSRAGSNTEAFF. The chain is built from TRBV15 and TRBJ1-1. The germline V gene has CDR1 LNHNV and CDR2 YYDKDF (reference sequence). The CDR3 extends over 14 amino acids.

The chain carries TRBV7-9 and TRBJ2-1; lacking DNA, the TRBD2 call made by TCRdb goes unchecked. This CDR3 spans 16 amino acids. Germline CDR1 is SEHNR and CDR2 is FQNEAQ (reference sequence). The CDR3 region is CASSLALAGSYNEQFF.

The chain links TRBV7-3 to TRBJ1-1; TCRdb reports TRBD1, a call that lacks DNA to check it against. CDR3 length: 14 amino acids. Germline V gives CDR1 SGHTA, CDR2 FQGTGA. The CDR3: CASSPPARGTEAFF.

The rearrangement links TRBV19 to TRBJ2-7; TCRdb selects TRBD1, and the lack of DNA leaves this call unchecked. The V gene's germline CDR1 is LNHDA and CDR2 SQIVND (reference sequence). The CDR3 runs 15 residues. This CDR3 reads CASSPGGTNYYEQYF.

The V call is TRBV12-3 or TRBV12-4, the J call TRBJ1-5; TCRdb calls TRBD1, which cannot be checked without DNA. The CDR3 covers 13 residues. CDR3 region: CASNRDTNQPQHF.

The chain links TRBV5-4 to TRBJ2-7. Per the germline V gene, CDR1 is SGHNT and CDR2 is YYREEE (reference sequence). The CDR3 totals 14 residues. The CDR3 region is CASSLDRGIREQYF.

The V and J genes are TRBV7-2 and TRBJ2-1. Germline V gives CDR1 SGHTA, CDR2 FQGNSA. This CDR3 contains 11 residues. The CDR3 protein is CASSVRSEQFF.

The rearrangement joins TRBV28 to TRBJ2-1; absent DNA, TCRdb's TRBD2 call cannot be checked. This CDR3 region has 19 residues. Germline CDR1 MDHEN, CDR2 SYDVKM. The CDR3 loop reads CASSPVLAGGSPTHNEQFF.

V usage is TRBV7-2 and J usage is TRBJ1-5; the D gene TCRdb calls, TRBD1, cannot be checked with no DNA. The CDR3 sequence is 14 residues long. Germline values: CDR1 SGHTA, CDR2 FQGNSA. CDR3 residues: CASSFNGALAPQHF.

V gene TRBV7-3 combines with J gene TRBJ1-2. This CDR3 region has 12 residues. CDR1 SGHTA and CDR2 FQGTGA come from the germline V gene. This chain's CDR3 is CASSSVRIGYTF.

This chain joins TRBV3-1 and TRBJ2-3; the D call from TCRdb, TRBD2, cannot be confirmed without DNA. The CDR3 extends over 15 amino acids. Germline V gene sequence: CDR1 LGHDT, CDR2 YNNKEL (reference sequence). This CDR3 is CASSLLAGFTDTQYF.

The V gene is TRBV5-1, the J gene TRBJ2-6; without DNA, the TCRdb call of TRBD1 cannot be checked. Germline CDR1 reads SGHRS; CDR2 reads YFSETQ. The CDR3 has 18 residues. This chain's CDR3 is CASSRTTGFPIGANVLTF.

The V and J genes are TRBV4-2 and TRBJ1-1. The CDR3 contains 16 residues. Germline loops: CDR1 LGHNA, CDR2 YNFKEQ. This chain's CDR3 is CASSQDGGRRNTEAFF.

The V call is TRBV29-1, the J call TRBJ1-4; TCRdb's D gene call, TRBD1, goes unchecked for lack of DNA. CDR3 size: 13 residues. Per germline, CDR1 SQVTM and CDR2 ANQGSEA. The CDR3: CSGTRTGGEKLFF.

This chain joins TRBV27 and TRBJ1-6; TCRdb's assignment of TRBD1 cannot be checked, as there is no DNA. The germline CDR1 and CDR2 sequences are MNHEY and SMNVEV (reference sequence). This CDR3 contains 13 residues. CDR3 amino acids: CASSSEGRSPLHF.

The chain links TRBV28 to TRBJ2-3; without DNA, the TCRdb call of TRBD1 cannot be checked. The CDR3 contains 16 residues. Per germline, CDR1 MDHEN and CDR2 SYDVKM. The CDR3 reads CASSFHRQTLTDTQYF.

The chain links TRBV5-1 to TRBJ2-1; TCRdb proposes TRBD1, but this gene call is untestable without DNA. The length of the CDR3 is 16 residues. Germline CDR1 reads SGHRS; CDR2 reads YFSETQ. CDR3 in amino acids: CASSLVVLAPYNEQFF.

The rearrangement joins TRBV10-3 to TRBJ2-3; TCRdb's assignment of TRBD2 cannot be checked, as there is no DNA. This CDR3 contains 22 residues. CDR1 is ENHRY and CDR2 is SYGVKD in the germline V gene. CDR3: CAISESRLRPSGTRKEGNTQYF.

This chain links TRBV5-1 with TRBJ1-2. CDR1 and CDR2 (germline): SGHRS, YFSETQ. CDR3 length: 14 amino acids. The CDR3 protein is CASSLEPGRYGYTF.

The chain recombines TRBV11-2 with TRBJ2-7. CDR1 is SGHAT and CDR2 is FQNNGV in the germline V gene. The CDR3 totals 13 residues. CDR3 region: CASSATSVGEQYF.

This chain connects TRBV20-1 to TRBJ1-4; TCRdb indicates TRBD1, and absent DNA this call remains unverified. The CDR3 totals 14 residues. Germline values: CDR1 DFQATT, CDR2 SNEGSKA (reference sequence). CDR3 in amino acids: CSASAGLGNEKLFF.

The V and J genes are TRBV6-5 and TRBJ1-2. Germline loops: CDR1 MNHEY, CDR2 SVGAGI. The CDR3 has 15 residues. The CDR3 loop is CASSYDGEGFYGYTF.